A single sample is the source of the 32 T cell receptor beta chains below, sequenced in a study of T cells expressing NK-cell markers. TCRdb reprocessed the 5' RACE reads, with one entry per CDR3 protein and no DNA. This sample's table has some 600,000 distinct CDR3 sequences. The sequenced sample consisted of blood T cells: a sorted CD56 or NKG2C T cell subset, CD4+ or CD8+ T cells, or bulk PBMC T cells (not recorded which). These receptors all stem from a young man in good health.

J is TRBJ1-2 and V is TRBV5-1. Germline assignment: CDR1 SGHRS and CDR2 YFSETQ. This CDR3 region has 13 residues. The CDR3 here is CASSVEPSHGYTF.

CDR3 protein: CASSLVGLPQETQYF. V gene TRBV5-1 combines with J gene TRBJ2-5. Germline V gene lookup returns CDR1 SGHRS and CDR2 YFSETQ. The CDR3 runs 15 residues. The full variable domain, in which reference TRBV5-1 and TRBJ2-5 provide the parts outside the CDR3, is KAGVTQTPRYLIKTRGQQVTLSCSPISGHRSVSWYQQTPGQGLQFLFEYFSETQRNKGNFPGRFSGRQFSNSRSEMNVSTLELGDSALYLCASSLVGLPQETQYFGPGTRLLVL.

The chain links TRBV7-2 to TRBJ2-5. Germline CDR1 reads SGHTA; CDR2 reads FQGNSA. The CDR3 runs to 15 residues. CDR3 residues: CASSLALAWGETQYF.

The V call is TRBV20-1, the J call TRBJ1-5. CDR1 and CDR2 from the germline V gene are DFQATT and SNEGSKA (reference sequence). The CDR3 runs to 15 residues. CDR3 residues: CSARDWGGADQPQHF.

This chain joins TRBV9 and TRBJ2-7; no DNA is available, so the TRBD2 call from TCRdb remains unchecked. This CDR3 contains 15 residues. Germline loops: CDR1 SGDLS, CDR2 YYNGEE. The CDR3 is CASSVEGAGGDEQYF.

The J gene is TRBJ1-4, the V gene TRBV2; TCRdb returns TRBD1, unconfirmable since there is no DNA. CDR1 is SNHLY, CDR2 FYNNEI, per germline. This CDR3 contains 14 residues. This CDR3 reads CASRETGMGEKLFF.

This chain uses TRBV12-3 or TRBV12-4 with TRBJ1-3; lacking DNA, the TRBD1 call made by TCRdb goes unchecked. The CDR3 totals 15 residues. The CDR3: CASSPTGGSGNTIYF.

The chain recombines TRBV27 with TRBJ1-5. CDR3 length equals 15 residues. Germline lookup yields CDR1 MNHEY and CDR2 SMNVEV (reference sequence). CDR3 sequence reads: CASRQGLAGNQPQHF.

The chain recombines TRBV12-3 or TRBV12-4 with TRBJ1-2. The CDR3 spans 13 residues. The CDR3: CASSFVPQYGYTF.

The gene calls are TRBV12-5 and TRBJ1-1. CDR3 size: 13 residues. CDR1 and CDR2 (germline): LGHNT, FRNRAP. The chain's CDR3 is CASGAGARTEAFF.

The V and J genes are TRBV5-5 and TRBJ1-2. The CDR3 runs to 15 residues. Germline values: CDR1 SGHKS, CDR2 YYEKEE (reference sequence). The chain's CDR3 is CASSFRILPNYGYTF.

The rearrangement links TRBV12-3 or TRBV12-4 to TRBJ2-5. The CDR3 runs 12 residues. The CDR3 loop reads CASSQGLETQYF.

The chain is built from TRBV10-3 and TRBJ1-5; TCRdb reports TRBD1, a call that lacks DNA to check it against. This CDR3 is 15 amino acids long. The germline gives CDR1 ENHRY, CDR2 SYGVKD. CDR3 protein: CAISERTGGHQPQHF.

The V and J genes are TRBV12-5 and TRBJ2-1; TCRdb proposes TRBD1, but this gene call is untestable without DNA. CDR1 is LGHNT and CDR2 is FRNRAP in the germline V gene. CDR3 length: 13 residues. CDR3 sequence reads: CASGLTRTAEQFF.

CDR3 sequence: CASSPIGVSPLHF. The rearrangement links TRBV7-2 to TRBJ1-6; with no DNA, the TCRdb D assignment of TRBD1 cannot be verified. The CDR3 has 13 residues. Per germline, CDR1 SGHTA and CDR2 FQGNSA.

V is TRBV5-5 and J is TRBJ2-1; TCRdb indicates TRBD1, and absent DNA this call remains unverified. This CDR3 comprises 15 residues. Looked up from germline, CDR1 is SGHKS and CDR2 is YYEKEE (reference sequence). The CDR3 region is CASSLVGQGYNEQFF.

The rearrangement joins TRBV7-9 to TRBJ2-4; TCRdb outputs TRBD1, but without DNA this stays unchecked. The length of the CDR3 is 13 residues. Per germline, CDR1 SEHNR and CDR2 FQNEAQ (reference sequence). The CDR3 loop reads CASSSASRGIQYF.

This chain uses TRBV4-1 with TRBJ2-1. The CDR3 consists of 16 residues. CDR1 is MGHRA and CDR2 is YSYEKL in the germline V gene. The CDR3 loop reads CASSQPGRASYNEQFF.

J is TRBJ1-1 and V is TRBV5-1; lacking DNA, the TRBD1 call made by TCRdb goes unchecked. The germline CDR1 and CDR2 sequences are SGHRS and YFSETQ. This CDR3 has 16 residues. This CDR3 is CASSLTAGVTNTEAFF.

This chain links TRBV29-1 with TRBJ1-4. CDR1 and CDR2 from the germline V gene are SQVTM and ANQGSEA. The CDR3 runs to 13 residues. This CDR3 is CSVLGLSPGELFF.

The rearrangement links TRBV7-8 to TRBJ1-6. From germline, CDR1 is SGHVS and CDR2 FQNEAQ. The CDR3 spans 16 residues. The CDR3 reads CASSLQPGSYNSPLHF.

The V call is TRBV13, the J call TRBJ2-7; the TCRdb call, TRBD2, lacks DNA for checking. This CDR3 is 14 amino acids long. Germline V gene data show CDR1 as PRHDT and CDR2 as FYEKMQ (reference sequence). CDR3 in amino acids: CASSLEGPNYEQYF.

V gene TRBV19 combines with J gene TRBJ1-2; TCRdb's D call of TRBD1 is untestable without DNA. From germline, CDR1 is LNHDA and CDR2 SQIVND (reference sequence). The length of the CDR3 is 13 residues. The CDR3 loop reads CASSIWARDGYTF.

The rearrangement joins TRBV28 to TRBJ1-5; TCRdb selects TRBD1, and the lack of DNA leaves this call unchecked. CDR1 is MDHEN, CDR2 SYDVKM, per germline. The CDR3 runs to 17 residues. The CDR3 protein is CASSTRAVGNSNQPQHF.

The chain couples TRBV20-1 to TRBJ2-1; as DNA is missing, the TRBD1 call by TCRdb cannot be tested. In germline, CDR1 is DFQATT, CDR2 SNEGSKA (reference sequence). The CDR3 is made up of 15 amino acids. This CDR3 is CSAREGGVVGNEQFF.

The V and J genes are TRBV12-3 or TRBV12-4 and TRBJ2-2; TCRdb selects TRBD1, and the lack of DNA leaves this call unchecked. The CDR3 consists of 17 residues. The CDR3 loop is CASWGPGQGGNTGELFF.

The chain recombines TRBV6-6 with TRBJ1-1; the TCRdb D gene call, TRBD1, has no DNA to confirm it. The CDR3 has 12 residues. Germline V gene lookup returns CDR1 MNHNY and CDR2 SVGAGI (reference sequence). This CDR3 is CASSLTVGEAFF.

The rearrangement uses TRBV25-1 and TRBJ2-1; TCRdb returns TRBD2, unconfirmable since there is no DNA. The CDR3 has 16 residues. CDR1 and CDR2 (germline): MGHDK, SYGVNS. The CDR3 sequence: CASSDGGSGPFNEQFF.

The chain's CDR3 is CASSFSPPSASTDTQYF. V usage is TRBV12-3 or TRBV12-4 and J usage is TRBJ2-3; there is no DNA to check the TCRdb D call of TRBD2. The CDR3 is 17 residues long.

CDR3 protein: CSVEDQDNPGYEQYF. The chain joins TRBV29-1 to TRBJ2-7; checking the TCRdb D call of TRBD1 is not possible without DNA. CDR3 length: 15 residues. In germline, CDR1 is SQVTM, CDR2 ANQGSEA.

The chain carries TRBV20-1 and TRBJ2-1; TCRdb names TRBD2, which stays unverified in the absence of DNA. Germline CDR1 is DFQATT and CDR2 is SNEGSKA (reference sequence). The CDR3 is made up of 17 amino acids. The CDR3 loop is CSAYSFGTSGRGDEQFF.

The J gene is TRBJ2-5, the V gene TRBV5-6; TCRdb returns TRBD2, unconfirmable since there is no DNA. This CDR3 contains 17 residues. Germline V gene data show CDR1 as SGHDT and CDR2 as YYEEEE. CDR3 amino acids: CASSLIAGRELQETQYF.